These 21 T cell receptor beta chains came from one sample sequenced in a study of identical twins. TCRdb used MiXCR to reprocess the 5' RACE reads, holding one entry per CDR3 protein. Among 400,000 to 500,000 distinct CDR3 sequences listed, less than 20% were seen once. The sequenced sample was naive T cells sorted from blood. These receptors all stem from a man aged 50 to 60 in good health.

The sample holds a few counts of this clonotype. The chain couples TRBV12-3 or TRBV12-4 to TRBJ2-2, with D possibly being TRBD1 (6 bases). The CDR3 extends over 14 amino acids. V gave up 8 bases and J gave up 0 bases, with 10 bases separating them. The CDR3 nucleotides are TGTGCCAGCGGGGGACACACGAACACCGGGGAGCTGTTTTTT. It codes for CASGGHTNTGELFF.

This chain joins TRBV11-2 and TRBJ2-3; 8 bases align to TRBD2. This CDR3 has 16 residues. Germline V CDR1 and CDR2: SGHAT, FQNNGV. Trimming took 1 base from V and 2 from J; bases not matched to a gene: 5. This CDR3 reads CASSLASGLDTDTQYF. The CDR3 DNA reads TGTGCCAGCAGCTTAGCATCGGGACTAGACACAGATACGCAGTATTTT.

The chain recombines TRBV3-1 with TRBJ2-7; D is tentatively TRBD1 or TRBD2 (5 bases each). This CDR3 spans 14 amino acids. Germline V gene sequence: CDR1 LGHDT, CDR2 YNNKEL (reference sequence). Trimming took 4 bases from V and 1 from J, leaving 11 bases between them. The CDR3 loop reads CASSPRGQSYEQYF. CDR3 bases: TGTGCCAGCAGCCCCCGGGGCCAGTCCTACGAGCAGTACTTC.

The chain has TRBV20-1 and TRBJ2-7, with 9 bases aligning to TRBD1. Losses at the gene ends were 6 bases for V and 3 bases for J; bases not matched to a gene: 6. The CDR3 consists of 13 residues. Germline CDR1 reads DFQATT; CDR2 reads SNEGSKA (reference sequence). The CDR3 protein is CSAVPGQGYEQYF. DNA of the CDR3: TGCAGTGCCGTACCGGGACAGGGCTACGAGCAGTACTTC.

The rearrangement links TRBV27 to TRBJ2-1; 9 bases match TRBD2. The CDR3 has 16 amino acids. Unmatched junction bases numbered 11, after V lost 5 bases and J lost 6 bases. Germline V lookup: CDR1 MNHEY, CDR2 SMNVEV (reference sequence). CDR3 DNA sequence: TGTGCCAGCAGTCCCCGGTGGGGCGGGGGGGGCAATGAGCAGTTCTTC. It is translated as CASSPRWGGGGNEQFF.

This clonotype was counted ten times or more. The chain recombines TRBV20-1 with TRBJ2-5; 11 bases match TRBD2. CDR1 is DFQATT and CDR2 is SNEGSKA in the germline V gene (reference sequence). The CDR3 loop spans 15 amino acids. With 5 bases clipped from V and 5 bases from J, the junction kept 10 bases outside the gene matches. The CDR3 reads CSALLAGEVGETQYF. CDR3 nucleotide sequence: TGCAGTGCTTTACTAGCGGGAGAGGTGGGGGAGACCCAGTACTTC.

The CDR3 here is CASGLPGYNEQFF. CDR3 nucleotide sequence: TGTGCTAGTGGTTTGCCTGGCTACAATGAGCAGTTCTTC. V gene TRBV12-5 combines with J gene TRBJ2-1; D gene unclear. The CDR3 has 13 residues. CDR1 and CDR2 from the germline V gene are LGHNT and FRNRAP. V shed 2 bases and J shed 3 bases, with 5 bases lying between them.

V is TRBV12-3 or TRBV12-4 and J is TRBJ2-1; D perhaps matches TRBD1 (5 bases). CDR3 length equals 11 residues. The V end lost 5 bases, the J end lost 11 bases, and 10 bases lay between the germline ends. The CDR3 loop reads CASSPDIQQFF. For the CDR3, the DNA is TGTGCCAGCAGTCCGGACATACAGCAGTTCTTC.

This clonotype showed up just a few times. The chain has TRBV6-5 and TRBJ1-1; possibly TRBD1 for D (5 bases). The CDR3 spans 17 residues. The germline gives CDR1 MNHEY, CDR2 SVGAGI. The V gene lost 3 bases and the J gene lost 2 bases, with 19 bases spanning the gap. The CDR3 reads CASSYTAGYEYNTEAFF. The DNA of the CDR3 is TGTGCCAGCAGTTATACCGCAGGGTACGAGTATAACACTGAAGCTTTCTTT.

This clonotype occurred a few times. V and J are TRBV12-3 or TRBV12-4 and TRBJ1-5; 10 bases align to TRBD1. The CDR3 sequence is 15 residues long. The ends lost 6 bases at V and 4 bases at J; junction bases unmatched: 6. The CDR3 nucleotides are TGTGCCAGCAGGTTTCGGACAGGGGGAAATCAGCCCCAGCATTTT. Translation gives CASRFRTGGNQPQHF.

The rearrangement links TRBV2 to TRBJ1-3; no clear D. The CDR3 runs to 14 residues. Germline values: CDR1 SNHLY, CDR2 FYNNEI. V dropped 7 bases and J dropped 3 bases, with 13 bases sitting between them. CDR3 sequence reads: CASKASRLGNTIYF. The DNA for the CDR3 is TGTGCCAGCAAAGCGTCCAGACTTGGAAACACCATATATTTT. Full variable domain (outside the CDR3, taken from reference TRBV2 and TRBJ1-3): EPEVTQTPSHQVTQMGQEVILRCVPISNHLYFYWYRQILGQKVEFLVSFYNNEISEKSEIFDDQFSVERPDGSNFTLKIRSTKLEDSAMYFCASKASRLGNTIYFGEGSWLTVV.

This clonotype has ten or more counts. The chain links TRBV6-5 to TRBJ1-2; maybe TRBD1 (5 bases). The V end lost 0 bases, the J end lost 7 bases, and 12 bases lay between the germline ends. The CDR3 consists of 14 residues. Germline V gene data show CDR1 as MNHEY and CDR2 as SVGAGI. Here the CDR3 reads CASSYSTGGRGYTF. DNA for the CDR3: TGTGCCAGCAGTTACTCGACGGGGGGTCGTGGCTACACCTTC.

This clonotype was seen only a few times. The V call is TRBV4-3, the J call TRBJ1-1; D call uncertain. The CDR3 contains 14 residues. V was pared by 1 base and J by 1 base, with 7 bases between. Per the germline V gene, CDR1 is LGHNA and CDR2 is YSLEER. The CDR3 DNA sequence: TGCGCCAGCAGCCAAGTGAGGAAGAACACTGAAGCTTTCTTT. The encoded protein is CASSQVRKNTEAFF.

The chain joins TRBV2 to TRBJ1-3; D may be TRBD1 (5 bases). The CDR3 has 13 amino acids. The germline V and J ends were trimmed by 10 bases and 3 bases, with 13 bases remaining between them. CDR1 SNHLY and CDR2 FYNNEI come from the germline V gene. The CDR3 region is CATRTDNGNTIYF. The CDR3 DNA follows: TGTGCCACCCGGACGGACAATGGAAACACCATATATTTT. The variable domain in full, completed from reference TRBV2 and TRBJ1-3, reads EPEVTQTPSHQVTQMGQEVILRCVPISNHLYFYWYRQILGQKVEFLVSFYNNEISEKSEIFDDQFSVERPDGSNFTLKIRSTKLEDSAMYFCATRTDNGNTIYFGEGSWLTVV.

In this sample, this clonotype turned up a few times. The rearrangement uses TRBV12-3 or TRBV12-4 and TRBJ2-5; D not resolved. The CDR3 runs to 14 residues. Trimming took off 3 bases at V and 5 bases at J, with 13 bases between the two ends. CDR3 nucleotide sequence: TGTGCCAGCAGTTTTCTACAGCCACCCGAGACCCAGTACTTC. Protein: CASSFLQPPETQYF.

The CDR3 region has the DNA TGCGCCAGCAGCATAAGGGGGCCTGGGGCCGGGAACACTGAAGCTTTCTTT. This sequence encodes CASSIRGPGAGNTEAFF. The rearrangement links TRBV5-1 to TRBJ1-1; 7 bases match TRBD1. The CDR3 is 17 residues long. The junction had 13 bases not matched to a gene; V was cut back by 4 bases and J by 1 base. Germline values: CDR1 SGHRS, CDR2 YFSETQ.

The V call is TRBV4-3, the J call TRBJ2-2; 12 nucleotides agree with TRBD1. Germline CDR1 and CDR2: LGHNA and YSLEER. This CDR3 has 17 amino acids. Trimming at V came to 0 bases and at J to 4 bases, leaving 3 bases not matched to a gene. CDR3 protein: CASSQDGTGGFTGELFF. The CDR3 coding sequence is TGCGCCAGCAGCCAAGATGGGACAGGGGGCTTCACCGGGGAGCTGTTTTTT.

In regard to this clonotype: A much larger clonotype is one base distant, so this may be a read error. The rearrangement joins TRBV12-3 or TRBV12-4 to TRBJ2-5; D possibly corresponds to TRBD1 (5 bases). The CDR3 extends over 13 amino acids. The CDR3 DNA reads as TGTGCCAGCAGTTTCAGGGCCCAAGAGAACCAGTACTTC. Amino acid sequence: CASSFRAQENQYF.

This clonotype was recorded at least ten times. This rearrangement joins TRBV6-5 to TRBJ2-7; 10 bases line up with TRBD2. The CDR3 totals 15 residues. Germline assignment: CDR1 MNHEY and CDR2 SVGAGI. The J segment lost 3 bases and the V segment lost 0 bases, leaving 2 bases of the junction unmatched. The CDR3 DNA reads TGTGCCAGCAGTTACTCGTCTAGCGGGAGCTACGAGCAGTACTTC. Protein product: CASSYSSSGSYEQYF.

This chain's CDR3 is CASSPSWGARDIQYF. CDR3 in DNA: TGCGCCAGCAGCCCATCTTGGGGGGCGCGGGACATTCAGTACTTC. The V and J genes are TRBV4-3 and TRBJ2-4; D is perhaps TRBD1 or TRBD2 (6 bases each). Trimming took 4 bases from V and 8 from J, leaving 18 bases between them. The CDR3 is 15 amino acids. The V gene's germline CDR1 is LGHNA and CDR2 YSLEER.

As DNA, the CDR3 is TGTGCCAGCAGCTTGTCGGGGCTCACAGATACGCAGTATTTT. It specifies CASSLSGLTDTQYF. The rearrangement links TRBV7-9 to TRBJ2-3; D may correspond to TRBD1 or TRBD2 (5 bases each). CDR1 and CDR2 (germline): SEHNR, FQNEAQ (reference sequence). V was clipped by 3 bases and J by 2 bases, with 9 bases between them. CDR3 length: 14 residues.